This entry lists 7 T cell receptor beta chains sequenced from one sample in a study of cytomegalovirus exposure and HLA in healthy donors. A multiplex PCR was run with 60 Vbeta primers and 13 Jbeta primers. Sequencing was performed with immunoSEQ multiplex PCR; in TCRdb, only in-frame clones are kept and a portion is missing. The sample consists of 120,000 or so clones, around 81% of them appearing once. Specimen: PBMCs. These receptor sequences come from a female donor in good health and CMV-seronegative.

The chain couples TRBV9 to TRBJ2-3; 9 bases agree with TRBD2. The CDR3 is 16 amino acids. V shed 3 bases and J 10 bases; nucleotides not matched to a gene: 15. The germline V gene encodes CDR1 SGDLS and CDR2 YYNGEE. CDR3 DNA: TGTGCCAGCAGCGAGGGACCGGGACTAGCTCTTCTCGCGCAGTATTTT. Translation gives CASSEGPGLALLAQYF.

The chain carries TRBV29-1 and TRBJ1-1, with 9 positions matching TRBD1. Looked up from germline, CDR1 is SQVTM and CDR2 is ANQGSEA. This CDR3 is 14 amino acids long. V was clipped by 7 bases and J by 5 bases; unmatched bases: 11. This chain's CDR3 is CSGTGVQGDTEAFF. As DNA, the CDR3 is TGCAGCGGGACAGGGGTTCAAGGGGATACTGAAGCTTTCTTT.

This clone was observed a few times. This chain's CDR3 is CASSLQSGSSYEQYF. The CDR3 nucleotides are TGTGCCAGCAGCCTACAGAGCGGGAGCTCCTACGAGCAGTACTTC. The gene calls are TRBV11-2 and TRBJ2-7, with TRBD2 matching over 8 bases. V lost 5 bases to trimming and J lost 0 bases; unmatched junction nucleotides: 6. CDR1 SGHAT and CDR2 FQNNGV come from the germline V gene. This CDR3 is built from 15 residues.

The chain combines TRBV6-4 with TRBJ2-7; 9 nucleotides align to TRBD1. The junction had 4 bases not matched to a gene; V was cut back by 5 bases and J by 5 bases. Germline loops: CDR1 MRHNA, CDR2 SNTAGT. The CDR3 length is 13 residues. The CDR3 here is CASSTWTGDEQYF. In nucleotides, the CDR3 is TGTGCCAGCAGTACCTGGACAGGGGACGAGCAGTACTTC.

The rearrangement uses TRBV19 and TRBJ2-5, with a tentative D call TRBD1 (6 bases). Germline V gives CDR1 LNHDA, CDR2 SQIVND (reference sequence). V was cut by 3 bases and J by 10 bases, with 18 bases left in between. The CDR3 length is 14 residues. The chain's CDR3 is CASSMGAGAMDQYF. As DNA, the CDR3 is TGTGCCAGTAGTATGGGGGCCGGGGCTATGGACCAGTACTTC.

The chain recombines TRBV18 with TRBJ1-1; D uncertain. The germline V and J ends were trimmed by 2 bases and 8 bases, with 9 bases remaining between them. In germline, CDR1 is KGHSH, CDR2 LQKENI. The CDR3 has 12 amino acids. CDR3 region: CASSPGRQEAFF. The CDR3 coding sequence is TGTGCCAGCTCACCAGGGAGACAAGAAGCTTTCTTT. The full variable domain, with the rest looked up from reference TRBV18 and TRBJ1-1, is NAGVMQNPRHLVRRRGQEARLRCSPMKGHSHVYWYRQLPEEGLKFMVYLQKENIIDESGMPKERFSAEFPKEGPSILRIQQVVRGDSAAYFCASSPGRQEAFFGQGTRLTVV.

This clone appeared a few times. The rearrangement uses TRBV4-2 and TRBJ2-7; TRBD2 matches at 10 bases. The CDR3 extends over 17 amino acids. V lost 1 base and J lost 0; bases outside the gene matches: 6. Germline V gene data show CDR1 as LGHNA and CDR2 as YNFKEQ. CDR3: CASSQGVASGSSYEQYF. For the CDR3, the DNA is TGTGCCAGCAGCCAAGGGGTGGCTAGCGGGAGCTCCTACGAGCAGTACTTC.